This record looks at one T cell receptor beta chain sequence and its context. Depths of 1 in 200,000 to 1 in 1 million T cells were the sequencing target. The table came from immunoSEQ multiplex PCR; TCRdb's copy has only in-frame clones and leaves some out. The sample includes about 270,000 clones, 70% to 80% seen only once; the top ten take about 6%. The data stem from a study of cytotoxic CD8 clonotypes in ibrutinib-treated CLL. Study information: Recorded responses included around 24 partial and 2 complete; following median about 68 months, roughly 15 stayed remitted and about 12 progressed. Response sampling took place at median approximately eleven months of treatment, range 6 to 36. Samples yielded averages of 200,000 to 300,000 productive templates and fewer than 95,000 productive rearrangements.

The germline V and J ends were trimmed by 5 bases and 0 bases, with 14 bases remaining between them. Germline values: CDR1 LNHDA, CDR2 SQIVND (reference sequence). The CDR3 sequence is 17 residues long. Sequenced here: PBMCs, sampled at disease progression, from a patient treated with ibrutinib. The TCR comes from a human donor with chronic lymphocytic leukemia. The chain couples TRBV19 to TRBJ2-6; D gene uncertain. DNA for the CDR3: TGTGCCAGTAGTCCCACGGGCCGGACCTCTGGGGCCAACGTCCTGACTTTC. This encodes CASSPTGRTSGANVLTF.